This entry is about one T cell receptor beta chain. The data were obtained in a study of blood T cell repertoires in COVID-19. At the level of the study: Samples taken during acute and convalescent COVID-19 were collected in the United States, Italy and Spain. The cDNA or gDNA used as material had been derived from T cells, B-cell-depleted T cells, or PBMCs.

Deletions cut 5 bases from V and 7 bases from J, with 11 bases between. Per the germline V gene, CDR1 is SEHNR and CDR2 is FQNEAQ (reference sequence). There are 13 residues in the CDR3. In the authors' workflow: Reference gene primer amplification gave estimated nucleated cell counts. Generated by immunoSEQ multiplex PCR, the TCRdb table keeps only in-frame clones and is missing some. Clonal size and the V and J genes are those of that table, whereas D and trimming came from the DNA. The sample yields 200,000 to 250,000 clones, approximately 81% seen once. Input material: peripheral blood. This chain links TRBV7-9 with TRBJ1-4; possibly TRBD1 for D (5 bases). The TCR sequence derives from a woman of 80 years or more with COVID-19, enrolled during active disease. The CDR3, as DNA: TGTGCCAGCAGCCAAGGCGGGGGTGAAAAACTGTTTTTT. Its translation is CASSQGGGEKLFF. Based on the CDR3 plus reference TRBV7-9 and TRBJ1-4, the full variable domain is DTGVSQNPRHKITKRGQNVTFRCDPISEHNRLYWYRQTLGQGPEFLTYFQNEAQLEKSRLLSDRFSAERPKGSFSTLEIQRTEQGDSAMYLCASSQGGGEKLFFGSGTQLSVL.